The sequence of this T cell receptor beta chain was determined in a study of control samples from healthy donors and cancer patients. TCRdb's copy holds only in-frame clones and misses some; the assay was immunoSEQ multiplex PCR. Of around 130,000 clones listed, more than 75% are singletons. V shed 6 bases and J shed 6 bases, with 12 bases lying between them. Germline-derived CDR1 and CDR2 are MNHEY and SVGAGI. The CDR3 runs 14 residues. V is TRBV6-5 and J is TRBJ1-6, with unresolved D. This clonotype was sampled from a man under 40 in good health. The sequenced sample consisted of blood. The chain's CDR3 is CASSGTRANSPLHF. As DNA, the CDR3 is TGTGCCAGCAGCGGTACAAGAGCTAATTCACCCCTCCACTTT.